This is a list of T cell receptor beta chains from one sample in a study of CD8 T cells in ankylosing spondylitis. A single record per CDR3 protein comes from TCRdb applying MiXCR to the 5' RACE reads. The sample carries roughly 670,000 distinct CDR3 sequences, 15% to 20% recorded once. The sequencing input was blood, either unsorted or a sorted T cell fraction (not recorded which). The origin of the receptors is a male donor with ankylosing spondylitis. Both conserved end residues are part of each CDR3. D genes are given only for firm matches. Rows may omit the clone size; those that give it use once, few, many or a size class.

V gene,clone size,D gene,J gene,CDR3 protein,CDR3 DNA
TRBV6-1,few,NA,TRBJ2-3,CASSEINGGTDTQYF,TGTGCCAGCAGTGAAATAAACGGCGGCACAGATACGCAGTATTTT
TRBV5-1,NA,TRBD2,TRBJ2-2,CASSLRGEGGTGELFF,TGCGCCAGCAGCTTGAGAGGGGAGGGCGGCACCGGGGAGCTGTTTTTT
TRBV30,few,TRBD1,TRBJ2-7,CAHGVRGLNEQYF,TGTGCCCACGGGGTCAGGGGGCTCAACGAGCAGTACTTC
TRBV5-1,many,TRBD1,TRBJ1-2,CASSVKTGGKDYGYTF,TGCGCCAGCAGCGTGAAGACAGGGGGCAAGGACTATGGCTACACCTTC
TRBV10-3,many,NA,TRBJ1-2,CAIGDIGDYGYTF,TGTGCCATAGGGGACATAGGCGACTATGGCTACACCTTC
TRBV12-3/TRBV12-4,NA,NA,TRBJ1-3,CASSLRTETAYGNTIYF,TGTGCCAGCAGTTTAAGGACAGAGACAGCGTACGGAAACACCATATATTTT
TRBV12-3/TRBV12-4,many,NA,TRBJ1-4,CASSLGGKEKLFF,TGTGCCAGCAGTTTAGGGGGAAAAGAAAAACTGTTTTTT
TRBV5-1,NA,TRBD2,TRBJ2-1,CASSLRAGGPVNEQFF,TGCGCCAGCAGCTTGCGAGCGGGAGGGCCTGTCAATGAGCAGTTCTTC
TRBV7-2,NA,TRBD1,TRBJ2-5,CASSTRDRETQYF,TGTGCCAGCAGCACCCGGGACAGAGAGACCCAGTACTTC
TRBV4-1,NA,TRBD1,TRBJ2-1,CASSQTGTGVINEQFF,TGCGCCAGCAGCCAAACCGGGACAGGGGTCATCAATGAGCAGTTCTTC
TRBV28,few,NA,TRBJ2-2,CASSFRGTLDGELFF,TGTGCCAGCAGTTTCCGCGGGACCTTGGACGGGGAGCTGTTTTTT
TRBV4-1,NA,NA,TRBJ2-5,CASSQGSGYETQYF,TGCGCCAGCAGCCAAGGGAGCGGTTATGAGACCCAGTACTTC
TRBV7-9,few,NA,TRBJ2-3,CASSVSVASGTDTQYF,TGTGCCAGCAGCGTAAGTGTGGCTAGCGGCACAGATACGCAGTATTTT
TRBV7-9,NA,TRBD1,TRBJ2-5,CASSRPTGTGSETQYF,TGTGCCAGCAGCCGACCTACCGGGACAGGGTCGGAGACCCAGTACTTC